Listed below are T cell receptor beta chains from one sample, sequenced in a study of CD8 T cells in Susac syndrome. TCRdb reprocessed the immunoSEQ multiplex PCR reads with MiXCR, giving one entry per CDR3 protein. The table records 150,000 to 200,000 distinct CDR3 sequences, over 85% of them present only once. Sample: CD4+ T cells from PBMCs. These receptors were taken from a human donor in good health. The CDR3 runs from the conserved cysteine through the conserved F or W. The order of the fields is J gene, D gene, clone size, V gene, CDR3 DNA, CDR3 protein. A D gene is named only where the DNA matches it firmly. Size tells how often a clone was seen (once, few, many) or the class of an expanded clone, and some rows leave it out.

J gene: TRBJ2-7
D gene: NA
clone size: NA
V gene: TRBV7-2
CDR3 DNA: TGTGCCAGCAGCTTAAGCCCGACCGACTACGAGCAGTACTTC
CDR3 protein: CASSLSPTDYEQYF

J gene: TRBJ2-3
D gene: NA
clone size: NA
V gene: TRBV6-8
CDR3 DNA: TGTGCCAGCAGTACCGACTCCGGGGGCAGCACAGATACGCAGTATTTT
CDR3 protein: CASSTDSGGSTDTQYF

J gene: TRBJ2-1
D gene: TRBD1
clone size: NA
V gene: TRBV29-1
CDR3 DNA: TGCAGCGTTCGACAGGGGGCAGTAGAGCAGTTCTTC
CDR3 protein: CSVRQGAVEQFF

J gene: TRBJ2-7
D gene: NA
clone size: NA
V gene: TRBV27
CDR3 DNA: TGTGCCAGCAGCGCCTTCGACAGGTTGAACGAGCAGTACTTC
CDR3 protein: CASSAFDRLNEQYF

J gene: TRBJ1-5
D gene: NA
clone size: NA
V gene: TRBV18
CDR3 DNA: TGTGCCAGCTCACCACAAGGGTCTCGGGATCAGCCCCAGCATTTT
CDR3 protein: CASSPQGSRDQPQHF

J gene: TRBJ1-1
D gene: NA
clone size: NA
V gene: TRBV19
CDR3 DNA: TGTGCCAGTAGGCGTATAGGGAAAACTGAAGCTTTCTTT
CDR3 protein: CASRRIGKTEAFF

J gene: TRBJ1-2
D gene: NA
clone size: NA
V gene: TRBV29-1
CDR3 DNA: TGCAGCGTTGGAGAGTTGGCCCTTTCCTATGGCTACACCTTC
CDR3 protein: CSVGELALSYGYTF

J gene: TRBJ2-7
D gene: TRBD1
clone size: NA
V gene: TRBV29-1
CDR3 DNA: TGCAGCGTTGTTACAGGGGGCGGCTACGAGCAGTACTTC
CDR3 protein: CSVVTGGGYEQYF

J gene: TRBJ1-5
D gene: NA
clone size: NA
V gene: TRBV27
CDR3 DNA: TGTGCCAGCAGTTACAAGTATAGCAATCAGCCCCAGCATTTT
CDR3 protein: CASSYKYSNQPQHF

J gene: TRBJ2-3
D gene: TRBD2
clone size: NA
V gene: TRBV7-9
CDR3 DNA: TGTGCCAGCAGCCCGACGAGTCTAGCGGGAGGAGTAGATACGCAGTATTTT
CDR3 protein: CASSPTSLAGGVDTQYF

J gene: TRBJ2-1
D gene: NA
clone size: once
V gene: TRBV20-1
CDR3 DNA: TGCAGTGCTCCCCGGGTGAGCTCCTACAATGAGCAGTTCTTC
CDR3 protein: CSAPRVSSYNEQFF

J gene: TRBJ2-1
D gene: NA
clone size: NA
V gene: TRBV20-1
CDR3 DNA: TGCAGTGCTAGAGGCGGAAATGAGCAGTTCTTC
CDR3 protein: CSARGGNEQFF

J gene: TRBJ1-1
D gene: TRBD1
clone size: once
V gene: TRBV29-1
CDR3 DNA: TGCAGCGCGGGACAGGGCCCAATCACTGAAGCTTTCTTT
CDR3 protein: CSAGQGPITEAFF

J gene: TRBJ2-5
D gene: NA
clone size: NA
V gene: TRBV28
CDR3 DNA: TGTGCCAGCAGACAGGGGACTGAGACCCAGTACTTC
CDR3 protein: CASRQGTETQYF

J gene: TRBJ2-2
D gene: NA
clone size: NA
V gene: TRBV18
CDR3 DNA: TGTGCCAGCTCACCTGTGCCAACCTACACCGGGGAGCTGTTTTTT
CDR3 protein: CASSPVPTYTGELFF

J gene: TRBJ2-5
D gene: NA
clone size: NA
V gene: TRBV20-1
CDR3 DNA: TGCAGTGCTAGAGATATCGGGGAGACCCAGTACTTC
CDR3 protein: CSARDIGETQYF

J gene: TRBJ1-2
D gene: NA
clone size: NA
V gene: TRBV28
CDR3 DNA: TGTGCCAGCAGGGGCGGCTATGGCTACACCTTC
CDR3 protein: CASRGGYGYTF

J gene: TRBJ1-5
D gene: TRBD1
clone size: NA
V gene: TRBV12-3/TRBV12-4
CDR3 DNA: TGTGCCAGCAGCCTTCGGACAGGGGGCGATCAGCCCCAGCATTTT
CDR3 protein: CASSLRTGGDQPQHF

J gene: TRBJ2-5
D gene: NA
clone size: NA
V gene: TRBV2
CDR3 DNA: TGTGCCAGCACGGATAGTCGAGAGACCCAGTACTTC
CDR3 protein: CASTDSRETQYF

J gene: TRBJ2-5
D gene: NA
clone size: NA
V gene: TRBV4-3
CDR3 DNA: TGCGCCAGCAGCCAATCTGGACACCAAGGGGCGACCCAGTACTTC
CDR3 protein: CASSQSGHQGATQYF

J gene: TRBJ2-3
D gene: NA
clone size: NA
V gene: TRBV24-1
CDR3 DNA: TGTGCCACCAGTGATTTGCAGGGATCGGCAGATACGCAGTATTTT
CDR3 protein: CATSDLQGSADTQYF

J gene: TRBJ2-1
D gene: NA
clone size: once
V gene: TRBV7-9
CDR3 DNA: TGTGCCAGCAAGGACAGCGGTCGAGCTCTTCTAGCGCCTCACAATGAGCAGTTCTTC
CDR3 protein: CASKDSGRALLAPHNEQFF

J gene: TRBJ1-3
D gene: NA
clone size: NA
V gene: TRBV12-3/TRBV12-4
CDR3 DNA: TGTGCCAGCAGTTTCGTGGCTAACTCTGGAAACACCATATATTTT
CDR3 protein: CASSFVANSGNTIYF

J gene: TRBJ2-7
D gene: TRBD1
clone size: NA
V gene: TRBV9
CDR3 DNA: TGTGCCAGCAGCCCACAGGGGAATGGTTTGTGGGAGCAGTACTTC
CDR3 protein: CASSPQGNGLWEQYF

J gene: TRBJ2-1
D gene: TRBD2
clone size: NA
V gene: TRBV14
CDR3 DNA: TGTGCCAGCAGCAGACTAGCGGCCTCCTACAATGAGCAGTTCTTC
CDR3 protein: CASSRLAASYNEQFF

J gene: TRBJ2-1
D gene: TRBD2
clone size: NA
V gene: TRBV29-1
CDR3 DNA: TGCAGCGTTGTTGGGCTAGCGGGAGGGAGCTCCTACAATGAGCAGTTCTTC
CDR3 protein: CSVVGLAGGSSYNEQFF

J gene: TRBJ1-2
D gene: NA
clone size: few
V gene: TRBV30
CDR3 DNA: TGTGCCTGGACCGCTAACTATGGCTACACCTTC
CDR3 protein: CAWTANYGYTF

J gene: TRBJ1-2
D gene: NA
clone size: NA
V gene: TRBV29-1
CDR3 DNA: TGCAGCGTTTATGACAGGCTTTATGGCTACACCTTC
CDR3 protein: CSVYDRLYGYTF

J gene: TRBJ1-5
D gene: NA
clone size: NA
V gene: TRBV6-5
CDR3 DNA: TGTGCCAGCAGCGCGGGGGCGAAGGGCAACCAGCCCCAGCATTTT
CDR3 protein: CASSAGAKGNQPQHF

J gene: TRBJ2-5
D gene: TRBD2
clone size: NA
V gene: TRBV6-2/TRBV6-3
CDR3 DNA: TGTGCCAGCAGTTCCCAGAGACTAGCGGGAGAGACCCAGTACTTC
CDR3 protein: CASSSQRLAGETQYF

J gene: TRBJ2-2
D gene: NA
clone size: NA
V gene: TRBV7-2
CDR3 DNA: TGTGCCAGCAGATCAGGAGCCGGGATTGGGACCGGGGAGCTGTTTTTT
CDR3 protein: CASRSGAGIGTGELFF

J gene: TRBJ2-1
D gene: TRBD2
clone size: once
V gene: TRBV30
CDR3 DNA: TGTGCCTGGAGCCTCCTAGCGGGAGTACCGAATGAGCAGTTCTTC
CDR3 protein: CAWSLLAGVPNEQFF

J gene: TRBJ2-3
D gene: TRBD1
clone size: NA
V gene: TRBV6-5
CDR3 DNA: TGTGCCAGTCGACAGGGTACGGATACGCAGTATTTT
CDR3 protein: CASRQGTDTQYF

J gene: TRBJ2-1
D gene: TRBD2
clone size: NA
V gene: TRBV20-1
CDR3 DNA: TGCAGTGCTAGGATAGCGGGAGGGTCGTACAATGAGCAGTTCTTC
CDR3 protein: CSARIAGGSYNEQFF